Many counts were recorded for the clone carrying this TCR beta chain. Its antigen remains unidentified. RNA transcripts were the template for amplifying TCR beta CDR3 regions. HTBI primers were used for first-round RT-PCR of the TCR CDR3. TCRdb redid the calling of the multiplex PCR reads with MiXCR, one entry per CDR3 protein. Of roughly 240,000 distinct CDR3 sequences listed, roughly 15% are singletons. This specimen belongs to a study of T cells in Graves' hyperthyroidism and ophthalmopathy. The cohort's ophthalmopathy patients, a group with duration under 3 months, had a Clinical Activity Score of at least 3 and a NOSPECS grade of at least 4. Extraction of PBMCs used under 13 ml of fresh peripheral blood. The germline gives CDR1 MNHEY, CDR2 SMNVEV (reference sequence). This CDR3 is built from 13 residues. V lost 8 bases and J 6 bases, leaving 15 bases between the germline ends. Study results and limitations: Most expanded thyroid clonotypes above 0.001 also appeared in blood.

This receptor was obtained from a woman younger than 30 with Graves' ophthalmopathy. Sequencing used blood. The rearrangement uses TRBV27 and TRBJ2-3, with a tentative D call TRBD2 (6 bases). The CDR3 nucleotides read TGTGCCAGCCGCCTCGGAGGGAGGGATACGCAGTATTTT. As protein: CASRLGGRDTQYF.